This record concerns one T cell receptor beta chain sequence. TCRdb's copy holds only in-frame clones and misses some; the assay was immunoSEQ multiplex PCR. The data show about 75,000 clones, 95% to 98% seen once. The data were obtained in a study of technical replicates of blood from several donors. Trimming took 0 bases from V and 7 from J; bases not matched to a gene: 12. The germline CDR1 and CDR2 sequences are GTSNPN and SVGIG (reference sequence). The CDR3 sequence is 16 residues long. Sequenced sample: T cells isolated from PBMCs. The chain recombines TRBV30 with TRBJ2-1, with 7 bases matching TRBD2. This clonotype originated in a human donor in good health. The CDR3 reads CAWSVLAPTGRNEQFF. In DNA, the CDR3 is TGTGCCTGGAGTGTACTAGCGCCGACCGGTAGGAATGAGCAGTTCTTC.